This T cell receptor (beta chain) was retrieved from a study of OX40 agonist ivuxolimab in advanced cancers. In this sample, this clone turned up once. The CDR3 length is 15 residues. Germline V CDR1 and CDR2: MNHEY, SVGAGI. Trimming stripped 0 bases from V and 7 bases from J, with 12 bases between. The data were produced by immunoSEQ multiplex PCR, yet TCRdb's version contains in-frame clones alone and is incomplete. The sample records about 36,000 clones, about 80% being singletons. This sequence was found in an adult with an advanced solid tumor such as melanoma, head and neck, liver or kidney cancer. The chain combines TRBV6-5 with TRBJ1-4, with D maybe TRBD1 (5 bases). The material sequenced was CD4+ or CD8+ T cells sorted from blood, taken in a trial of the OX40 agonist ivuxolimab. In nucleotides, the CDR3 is TGTGCCAGCAGTTACTCTGGGGGGGAAGGTGAAAAACTGTTTTTT. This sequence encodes CASSYSGGEGEKLFF.